This entry lists 30 T cell receptor beta chains sequenced from one sample in a study of CD4+ T cells in melanoma (dated by TCRdb to between 2021 and 2024). The protocol used for the library was the immunoSEQ multiplex PCR assay. The clones in this table, taken by TCRdb from immuneACCESS, are in-frame only. Not every clone is retained; where verified, under half of the shortfall comes from an unresolved V gene, and the cause of the rest is unknown. The table for this sample lists about 9,000 clones; over 55% of them were counted only once. The top ten clones comprise around 17% of the sample. Sequenced input: cells from a culture (not recorded whether cultured in vitro). These receptors were obtained from a human donor with melanoma.

CDR3 residues: CASSKSASMNTEAFF. CDR3 nucleotides: TGTGCCAGCAGCAAATCCGCGAGTATGAACACTGAAGCTTTCTTT. The chain employs TRBV21-1 and TRBJ1-1. TRBV21-1 is given as a pseudogene. The length of the CDR3 is 15 residues.

This clone was seen just once. The rearrangement joins TRBV7-9 to TRBJ1-4; a possible D gene is TRBD1 (5 bases). The CDR3 is 14 amino acids. Per germline, CDR1 SEHNR and CDR2 FQNEAQ (reference sequence). The V gene lost 5 bases and the J gene lost 8 bases, with 15 bases spanning the gap. The chain's CDR3 is CASSRGGDREKLFF. The CDR3 DNA follows: TGTGCCAGCAGCCGGGGAGGGGACCGGGAAAAACTGTTTTTT. The variable domain in full, completed from reference TRBV7-9 and TRBJ1-4, reads DTGVSQNPRHKITKRGQNVTFRCDPISEHNRLYWYRQTLGQGPEFLTYFQNEAQLEKSRLLSDRFSAERPKGSFSTLEIQRTEQGDSAMYLCASSRGGDREKLFFGSGTQLSVL.

The V gene is TRBV6-6, the J gene TRBJ2-4, with D unresolved. Germline-derived CDR1 and CDR2 are MNHNY and SVGAGI (reference sequence). The V end lost 7 bases, the J end lost 0 bases, and 13 bases lay between the germline ends. The CDR3 spans 15 residues. CDR3: CASIPTLPAKNIQYF. As DNA, the CDR3 is TGTGCCAGCATCCCGACTCTCCCAGCCAAAAACATTCAGTACTTC.

This chain connects TRBV6-5 to TRBJ1-2, with 9 bases fitting TRBD1. Germline CDR1 reads MNHEY; CDR2 reads SVGAGI. There are 15 residues in the CDR3. V shed 3 bases, J shed 4 bases, and the junction held 6 bases outside the gene matches. CDR3 sequence: CASSYRTGVTYGYTF. CDR3 sequence (DNA): TGTGCCAGCAGTTATAGGACAGGGGTCACCTATGGCTACACCTTC.

This clone was seen a few times. The gene calls are TRBV11-2 and TRBJ2-2, with a possible D match to TRBD1 (5 bases). The CDR3 runs 14 residues. Trimming pared 2 bases from V and 5 bases from J, leaving 9 bases between. From germline, CDR1 is SGHAT and CDR2 FQNNGV. The CDR3 bases are TGTGCCAGCAGCTTATCCCAGGGTACCGGGGAGCTGTTTTTT. Its translation: CASSLSQGTGELFF.

The V call is TRBV5-1, the J call TRBJ2-7; tentatively, D is TRBD1 or TRBD2 (5 bases each). Trimming took off 4 bases at V and 7 bases at J, with 15 bases between the two ends. CDR1 is SGHRS and CDR2 is YFSETQ in the germline V gene. This CDR3 is 13 amino acids long. CDR3 residues: CASSLGTPPEQYF. CDR3 in DNA: TGCGCCAGCAGCCTAGGGACCCCCCCTGAGCAGTACTTC.

This rearrangement joins TRBV2 to TRBJ1-6, with D unresolved. Germline assignment: CDR1 SNHLY and CDR2 FYNNEI. The CDR3 has 13 residues. Trimming shortened V by 5 bases and J by 13 bases, and 15 bases separated the two germline ends. CDR3: CASSSALGFPLHF. Written as DNA, the CDR3 is TGTGCCAGCAGTTCGGCCCTCGGGTTCCCCCTCCACTTT.

The V and J genes are TRBV9 and TRBJ2-3; perhaps TRBD2 as D (6 bases). This CDR3 is 18 amino acids long. Germline V gives CDR1 SGDLS, CDR2 YYNGEE. The ends were cut back, 3 bases at V and 4 bases at J, with 24 bases in the middle. CDR3 DNA sequence: TGTGCCAGCAGCGACCACGTAAACAGGTTACGCGGGGCAGATACGCAGTATTTT. Translated: CASSDHVNRLRGADTQYF.

This clone was counted between two and nine times. This chain connects TRBV7-6 to TRBJ1-3; no definite D call. CDR1 SGHVS and CDR2 FNYEAQ come from the germline V gene. This CDR3 has 15 residues. Trimming took 5 bases from V and 6 from J, leaving 17 bases between them. The CDR3 region is CASSQRPAGANTIYF. Here the CDR3 DNA reads TGTGCCAGCAGCCAAAGACCGGCGGGAGCAAACACCATATATTTT.

The rearrangement uses TRBV5-1 and TRBJ2-7; weak D call: TRBD1 (5 bases). CDR3 length: 13 residues. Germline CDR1 is SGHRS and CDR2 is YFSETQ. Trimming took off 4 bases at V and 2 bases at J, with 10 bases between the two ends. CDR3 amino acids: CASSRQQAYEQYF. Here the CDR3 DNA reads TGCGCCAGCAGCCGTCAACAGGCCTACGAGCAGTACTTC.

This clone was seen more than once but under ten times. The rearrangement joins TRBV4-1 to TRBJ2-3, with D maybe TRBD2 (6 bases). Germline values: CDR1 MGHRA, CDR2 YSYEKL. Trimming cost V 1 base and J 2 bases, with 7 bases left between them. The CDR3 is made up of 14 amino acids. DNA for the CDR3: TGCGCCAGCAGCCAAGGACTAGTCACAGATACGCAGTATTTT. Translating it yields CASSQGLVTDTQYF.

This chain joins TRBV2 and TRBJ2-1, with 7 bases fitting TRBD2. Germline assignment: CDR1 SNHLY and CDR2 FYNNEI. There are 20 residues in the CDR3. V gave up 5 bases and J gave up 4 bases; unmatched junction bases: 23. The CDR3, as DNA: TGTGCCAGCAGTCGCGATAGAAGGAGGTCTAGCGGCGATCATTACAATGAGCAGTTCTTC. Protein product: CASSRDRRRSSGDHYNEQFF.

The V call is TRBV12-5, the J call TRBJ2-7; D is unresolved. Looked up from germline, CDR1 is LGHNT and CDR2 is FRNRAP. Trimming stripped 3 bases from V and 1 base from J, with 16 bases between. The length of the CDR3 is 16 residues. The CDR3 nucleotides read TGTGCTAGTGGTTTCTTTTCTCCACAGTTGTCCTACGAGCAGTACTTC. Translation gives CASGFFSPQLSYEQYF.

This clone was detected only a few times. V gene TRBV2 combines with J gene TRBJ2-1; TRBD2 is a possible D gene (6 bases). V dropped 6 bases and J dropped 5 bases, with 17 bases sitting between them. CDR1 SNHLY and CDR2 FYNNEI come from the germline V gene. The CDR3 contains 15 residues. CDR3: CASSALGTPDNEQFF. The DNA for the CDR3 is TGTGCCAGCAGCGCCCTCGGGACTCCCGACAATGAGCAGTTCTTC.

The rearrangement joins TRBV29-1 to TRBJ2-2; the match to TRBD2 covers 8 bases. Germline V lookup: CDR1 SQVTM, CDR2 ANQGSEA. The CDR3 consists of 13 residues. The V segment lost 7 bases and the J segment 8 bases; nucleotides outside the gene matches: 9. CDR3: CSAQPERGGELFF. As DNA, the CDR3 is TGCAGCGCCCAACCGGAGCGGGGGGGGGAGCTGTTTTTT.

The chain has TRBV19 and TRBJ1-3; weak D call: TRBD1 (6 bases). The CDR3 is 17 residues long. V was trimmed by 9 bases and J by 0 bases, leaving 21 bases between them. Germline assignment: CDR1 LNHDA and CDR2 SQIVND (reference sequence). In DNA, the CDR3 is TGTGCCAGCCAAAACAGGGAAAAGGGAACCTCTGGAAACACCATATATTTT. It codes for CASQNREKGTSGNTIYF.

This clone has just a few counts. The rearrangement joins TRBV5-6 to TRBJ1-1; TRBD1 might be the D (6 bases). This CDR3 has 14 amino acids. Germline V gene data show CDR1 as SGHDT and CDR2 as YYEEEE. V lost 0 bases and J lost 6, with 12 bases in between. The CDR3 DNA reads TGTGCCAGCAGCTTGGCCGGGGGCAGAGCTGAAGCTTTCTTT. This encodes CASSLAGGRAEAFF. The entire variable domain, with the rest obtained from reference TRBV5-6 and TRBJ1-1, is as follows: DAGVTQSPTHLIKTRGQQVTLRCSPKSGHDTVSWYQQALGQGPQFIFQYYEEEERQRGNFPDRFSGHQFPNYSSELNVNALLLGDSALYLCASSLAGGRAEAFFGQGTRLTVV.

The chain uses TRBV5-6 and TRBJ1-3; D gene uncertain. V lost 0 bases, J lost 4 bases, and 8 bases lay in between. CDR3 length: 14 amino acids. Germline CDR1 is SGHDT and CDR2 is YYEEEE. CDR3 sequence reads: CASSLGGIGNTIYF. CDR3 coding DNA: TGTGCCAGCAGCTTGGGCGGGATCGGAAACACCATATATTTT.

This chain connects TRBV11-1 to TRBJ1-3; no reliable D call. V was clipped by 3 bases and J by 0 bases, with 9 bases between them. From germline, CDR1 is SGHAT and CDR2 FQDESV (reference sequence). The CDR3 spans 15 residues. CDR3 residues: CASSLGRNSGNTIYF. The CDR3 DNA sequence: TGTGCCAGCAGCTTGGGCAGGAACTCTGGAAACACCATATATTTT.

J is TRBJ2-7 and V is TRBV10-3; 7 nucleotides line up with TRBD1. V was pared by 7 bases and J by 2 bases, with 5 bases of the junction left unmatched. Germline CDR1 and CDR2: ENHRY and SYGVKD. The CDR3 loop spans 13 amino acids. CDR3 bases: TGTGCCATCATGGGTGGGACAGCCTACGAGCAGTACTTC. Translating it yields CAIMGGTAYEQYF.

For the CDR3, the DNA is TGTGCCAGCTCACCAATGGGACAGCAGTATGGCTACACCTTC. Translated: CASSPMGQQYGYTF. This chain joins TRBV18 and TRBJ1-2, with 7 positions matching TRBD1. Germline V CDR1 and CDR2: KGHSH, LQKENI. The CDR3 is 14 residues long. V lost 2 bases, J lost 5 bases, and 5 bases stayed unmatched. The full variable domain, with the rest looked up from reference TRBV18 and TRBJ1-2, is NAGVMQNPRHLVRRRGQEARLRCSPMKGHSHVYWYRQLPEEGLKFMVYLQKENIIDESGMPKERFSAEFPKEGPSILRIQQVVRGDSAAYFCASSPMGQQYGYTFGSGTRLTVV.

This chain connects TRBV9 to TRBJ2-7; 10 nucleotides align to TRBD1. V dropped 4 bases and J dropped 5; count of bases not matched to a gene: 6. The CDR3 covers 14 residues. CDR1 is SGDLS, CDR2 YYNGEE, per germline. Here the CDR3 reads CASSPGDRGNEQYF. The DNA of the CDR3 is TGTGCCAGCAGCCCAGGGGACAGGGGAAACGAGCAGTACTTC. The variable domain in full, completed from reference TRBV9 and TRBJ2-7, reads DSGVTQTPKHLITATGQRVTLRCSPRSGDLSVYWYQQSLDQGLQFLIQYYNGEERAKGNILERFSAQQFPDLHSELNLSSLELGDSALYFCASSPGDRGNEQYFGPGTRLTVT.

The rearrangement uses TRBV5-5 and TRBJ1-3; no reliable D call. The length of the CDR3 is 14 residues. Trimming took 1 base from V and 6 from J, leaving 11 bases between them. Per the germline V gene, CDR1 is SGHKS and CDR2 is YYEKEE (reference sequence). Written as DNA, the CDR3 is TGTGCCAGCAGCTTGTTTTTATATGAAAACACCATATATTTT. Protein sequence: CASSLFLYENTIYF.

The chain employs TRBV5-4 and TRBJ1-2; 7 positions agree with TRBD1. Germline V lookup: CDR1 SGHNT, CDR2 YYREEE (reference sequence). The V gene end was trimmed by 5 bases and the J gene end by 4 bases; junction bases not matched to a gene: 8. The CDR3 totals 14 residues. This CDR3 reads CASRAGTEIYGYTF. The CDR3 region has the DNA TGTGCCAGCAGGGCCGGGACAGAGATCTATGGCTACACCTTC.

This clone was seen a handful of times. The chain combines TRBV6-5 with TRBJ1-2, with D unresolved. CDR3 length: 14 residues. With 6 bases removed from V and 0 bases from J, the gap between germline ends came to 11 bases. Germline assignment: CDR1 MNHEY and CDR2 SVGAGI. CDR3 nucleotides: TGTGCCAGCAGGTCGGCCGGAGCTAACTATGGCTACACCTTC. Amino acid sequence: CASRSAGANYGYTF.

The chain carries TRBV6-6 and TRBJ2-5, with D perhaps given as TRBD1 or TRBD2 (6 bases each). The length of the CDR3 is 15 residues. V was shortened by 5 bases and J by 5 bases, with 18 bases between the two germline ends. Germline V gene sequence: CDR1 MNHNY, CDR2 SVGAGI (reference sequence). CDR3 nucleotide sequence: TGTGCCAGCAGTCCTGGTGTTGGGGGGCGGGAGACCCAGTACTTC. This gives the protein CASSPGVGGRETQYF.

This clone was detected only a few times. The rearrangement joins TRBV7-9 to TRBJ2-1, with D perhaps matching TRBD1 (5 bases). The length of the CDR3 is 14 residues. The germline V gene encodes CDR1 SEHNR and CDR2 FQNEAQ (reference sequence). Trimming left V 4 bases short and J 6 bases short, with 13 bases between. CDR3 sequence: CASSSSDTINEQFF. The DNA of the CDR3 is TGTGCCAGCAGCTCCTCGGACACCATCAATGAGCAGTTCTTC.

The chain carries TRBV19 and TRBJ1-2, with D possibly TRBD1 on 6 matching bases. The length of the CDR3 is 16 residues. V lost 3 bases to trimming and J lost 5 bases, with 19 bases between them. Per the germline V gene, CDR1 is LNHDA and CDR2 is SQIVND (reference sequence). CDR3 bases: TGTGCCAGTAGTATTGGACAGCCCGGGGTGGGATATGGCTACACCTTC. This sequence encodes CASSIGQPGVGYGYTF.

The chain uses TRBV10-1 and TRBJ1-1; 9 bases are shared with TRBD1. Germline values: CDR1 WNHNN, CDR2 SYGVQD (reference sequence). The CDR3 consists of 14 residues. V dropped 2 bases and J dropped 5; count of bases not matched to a gene: 3. This CDR3 reads CASSEHRGLTEAFF. In DNA form, the CDR3 reads TGCGCCAGCAGTGAGCACAGGGGGCTTACTGAAGCTTTCTTT.

The J gene is TRBJ1-2, the V gene TRBV11-2; D is unclear. V was pared by 0 bases and J by 8 bases, with 13 bases between. The CDR3 is made up of 14 amino acids. Germline V gene data show CDR1 as SGHAT and CDR2 as FQNNGV. CDR3 nucleotide sequence: TGTGCCAGCAGCTTAGATATGGGGTATAACGGCTACACCTTC. This gives the protein CASSLDMGYNGYTF.